These 13 T cell receptor beta chains share one sample of origin, sequenced in a study of blood T cell repertoires in COVID-19. Measured with immunoSEQ multiplex PCR; TCRdb has only the in-frame clones, and not every one. The sample carries fewer than 200,000 clones, around 83% recorded once. Sample: peripheral blood. The receptors come from a woman aged 70-85 years who had recovered from COVID-19.

This clone was counted a few times. The same CDR3 can be traced to other DNA sequences in this sample. V is TRBV7-9 and J is TRBJ2-2; D is unclear. Per germline, CDR1 SEHNR and CDR2 FQNEAQ (reference sequence). V was clipped by 3 bases and J by 4 bases, with 9 bases between them. This CDR3 contains 14 residues. The CDR3 loop is CASSLLAATGELFF. The CDR3 nucleotides read TGTGCCAGCAGCTTGTTAGCTGCCACCGGGGAGCTGTTTTTT.

The rearrangement joins TRBV27 to TRBJ1-1, with D perhaps TRBD1 (5 bases). Germline values: CDR1 MNHEY, CDR2 SMNVEV (reference sequence). With 5 bases removed from V and 4 bases from J, the gap between germline ends came to 20 bases. The CDR3 has 16 residues. The CDR3 here is CASSLMARGVATEAFF. The CDR3 DNA follows: TGTGCCAGCAGTCTTATGGCGCGGGGGGTTGCCACTGAAGCTTTCTTT.

The chain links TRBV2 to TRBJ1-4; 11 positions match TRBD1. Germline values: CDR1 SNHLY, CDR2 FYNNEI. With 6 bases clipped from V and 6 bases from J, the junction kept 3 bases outside the gene matches. The CDR3 contains 14 residues. In nucleotides, the CDR3 is TGTGCCAGCAGCCAGGGACAGGGGGATGAAAAACTGTTTTTT. Translation: CASSQGQGDEKLFF.

The chain couples TRBV7-3 to TRBJ2-1; tentative D call: TRBD2 (7 bases). The CDR3 totals 14 residues. The germline CDR1 and CDR2 sequences are SGHTA and FQGTGA. Trimming cost V 5 bases and J 7 bases, with 15 bases left between them. The CDR3 loop reads CASSPGGRGNEQFF. The DNA for the CDR3 is TGTGCCAGCAGCCCGGGGGGCCGCGGGAATGAGCAGTTCTTC.

The chain carries TRBV7-3 and TRBJ2-1; TRBD2 agrees at 10 bases. With V trimmed by 5 bases and J by 3 bases, 7 bases remained unmatched. This CDR3 comprises 16 residues. CDR1 is SGHTA, CDR2 FQGTGA, per germline. The CDR3 spells CASSPRASGSYNEQFF. Written as DNA, the CDR3 is TGTGCCAGCAGCCCCCGGGCTAGCGGGAGCTACAATGAGCAGTTCTTC. The whole variable domain, filled in from reference TRBV7-3 and TRBJ2-1, reads GAGVSQTPSNKVTEKGKYVELRCDPISGHTALYWYRQSLGQGPEFLIYFQGTGAADDSGLPNDRFFAVRPEGSVSTLKIQRTERGDSAVYLCASSPRASGSYNEQFFGPGTRLTVL.

The chain joins TRBV28 to TRBJ1-5; TRBD1 matches at 8 bases. The CDR3 sequence is 17 residues long. CDR1 MDHEN and CDR2 SYDVKM come from the germline V gene. The trim removed 8 bases at V and 2 bases at J, leaving 14 bases unmatched. The DNA of the CDR3 is TGTGCCAGCGACCCGGACAGGGTCGGGGGTGGCAATCAGCCCCAGCATTTT. The encoded protein is CASDPDRVGGGNQPQHF.

The chain uses TRBV5-1 and TRBJ2-1; 7 bases are a match to TRBD1. The V gene end was trimmed by 7 bases and the J gene end by 6 bases; junction bases not matched to a gene: 7. Per the germline V gene, CDR1 is SGHRS and CDR2 is YFSETQ. This CDR3 spans 13 amino acids. This CDR3 is CASATGASNEQFF. In DNA, the CDR3 is TGCGCCAGCGCCACAGGGGCCAGCAATGAGCAGTTCTTC. Drawing the rest from reference TRBV5-1 and TRBJ2-1, the complete variable domain is KAGVTQTPRYLIKTRGQQVTLSCSPISGHRSVSWYQQTPGQGLQFLFEYFSETQRNKGNFPGRFSGRQFSNSRSEMNVSTLELGDSALYLCASATGASNEQFFGPGTRLTVL.

The sample holds one count of this clone. The J gene is TRBJ2-4, the V gene TRBV19; D perhaps matches TRBD2 (7 bases). This CDR3 is 15 amino acids long. The V end lost 5 bases, the J end lost 4 bases, and 15 bases lay between the germline ends. CDR1 and CDR2 from the germline V gene are LNHDA and SQIVND (reference sequence). The CDR3 loop reads CASSPPGGRKNIQYF. CDR3 DNA sequence: TGTGCCAGTAGTCCCCCCGGGGGGCGAAAAAACATTCAGTACTTC. The full variable domain, with the rest looked up from reference TRBV19 and TRBJ2-4, is DGGITQSPKYLFRKEGQNVTLSCEQNLNHDAMYWYRQDPGQGLRLIYYSQIVNDFQKGDIAEGYSVSREKKESFPLTVTSAQKNPTAFYLCASSPPGGRKNIQYFGAGTRLSVL.

The chain is built from TRBV5-6 and TRBJ2-5, with a tentative D call TRBD2 (5 bases). Germline values: CDR1 SGHDT, CDR2 YYEEEE. There are 14 residues in the CDR3. Trimming cost V 4 bases and J 5 bases, with 15 bases left between them. The CDR3 protein is CASSPSTGMETQYF. Here the CDR3 DNA reads TGTGCCAGCAGCCCCAGTACGGGGATGGAGACCCAGTACTTC.

The CDR3 DNA follows: TGTGCCTGGAGTGTAGGGCGCAGGGGGGAGACCCAGTACTTC. Its protein is CAWSVGRRGETQYF. This chain connects TRBV30 to TRBJ2-5; TRBD1 agrees at 7 bases. V dropped 0 bases and J dropped 5; count of bases not matched to a gene: 6. The CDR3 consists of 14 residues. Germline V gene lookup returns CDR1 GTSNPN and CDR2 SVGIG (reference sequence). The whole variable domain, remainder taken from reference TRBV30 and TRBJ2-5, is SQTIHQWPATLVQPVGSPLSLECTVEGTSNPNLYWYRQAAGRGLQLLFYSVGIGQISSEVPQNLSASRPQDRQFILSSKKLLLSDSGFYLCAWSVGRRGETQYFGPGTRLLVL.

The rearrangement links TRBV19 to TRBJ2-5, with a possible D match to TRBD2 (6 bases). The CDR3 length is 11 residues. The germline gives CDR1 LNHDA, CDR2 SQIVND (reference sequence). The V and J ends lost 6 bases and 5 bases respectively, with 7 bases between them. The CDR3 coding sequence is TGTGCCAGTAGGGGGGGTGAGACCCAGTACTTC. Protein product: CASRGGETQYF.

The chain uses TRBV7-9 and TRBJ2-7; D is unresolved. The ends were cut back, 5 bases at V and 0 bases at J, with 5 bases in the middle. The CDR3 runs to 12 residues. Looked up from germline, CDR1 is SEHNR and CDR2 is FQNEAQ (reference sequence). In DNA form, the CDR3 reads TGTGCCAGCAGCCCCTCCTCCTACGAGCAGTACTTC. Protein product: CASSPSSYEQYF.

This chain connects TRBV4-2 to TRBJ2-2; 13 bases fit TRBD2. J lost 7 bases, V lost 4 bases, and 9 bases had no gene match. Germline lookup yields CDR1 LGHNA and CDR2 YNFKEQ. The CDR3 contains 17 residues. CDR3 loop: CASSPAELAGGIGELFF. CDR3 coding DNA: TGTGCCAGCAGCCCAGCCGAACTAGCGGGAGGGATCGGGGAGCTGTTTTTT.